One and the same sample provided the 19 T cell receptor beta chains below, sequenced in a study of cytomegalovirus exposure and HLA in healthy donors (dated by TCRdb to 2016 to 2017). The library was built by means of the immunoSEQ multiplex PCR assay. For the multiplex PCR, a mixture combining 60 forward primers for TCR Vbeta segments and 13 reverse primers for TCR Jbeta segments was used. What TCRdb holds here is the immuneACCESS table cut down to in-frame rearrangements. Part of the clones is not present; checked against another copy, under half of the missing clones reflect an unresolved V gene, and the others are unexplained. Within this sample are about 98,000 clones, with about 81% of them counted one time only. 1.4% to 1.5% of the sample is taken by the ten largest. The specimen sequenced was PBMCs. Every receptor here comes from a man aged 40-49 years in good health and CMV-seronegative.

This clone was counted only a few times. The chain recombines TRBV21-1 with TRBJ1-4; the tabulated D call, TRBD1, remains unverified against the DNA. TRBV21-1 is marked as a pseudogene. The CDR3 has 15 residues. DNA for the CDR3: TGTGCCAGCACCGTAAGACGGGACAACATCGGAAAACTGTTTTTT. It is translated as CASTVRRDNIGKLFF.

The genes are TRBV7-2 and TRBJ2-7; D uncertain. Germline assignment: CDR1 SGHTA and CDR2 FQGNSA. The CDR3 spans 11 residues. Between the trimmed V and J ends, which lost 4 bases and 2 bases, there was a span of 3 bases. CDR3 bases: TGTGCCAGCAGCTCCGCCTACGAGCAGTACTTC. Translated: CASSSAYEQYF. Together with reference TRBV7-2 and TRBJ2-7, the CDR3 gives the full variable domain: GAGVSQSPSNKVTEKGKDVELRCDPISGHTALYWYRQSLGQGLEFLIYFQGNSAPDKSGLPSDRFSAERTGGSVSTLTIQRTQQEDSAVYLCASSSAYEQYFGPGTRLTVT.

The CDR3 here is CSVGMTYEQYF. The CDR3 DNA sequence: TGCAGCGTTGGTATGACTTACGAGCAGTACTTC. The rearrangement uses TRBV29-1 and TRBJ2-7; no firm D call. The germline gives CDR1 SQVTM, CDR2 ANQGSEA. The CDR3 totals 11 residues. Trimming pared 4 bases from V and 4 bases from J, leaving 8 bases between.

The J gene is TRBJ2-3, the V gene TRBV9, with D unclear. Germline values: CDR1 SGDLS, CDR2 YYNGEE. The CDR3 contains 13 residues. V lost 0 bases to trimming and J lost 2 bases, with 4 bases between them. CDR3 in DNA: TGTGCCAGCAGCGTAGACTACACAGATACGCAGTATTTT. Amino acid sequence: CASSVDYTDTQYF.

The rearrangement links TRBV6-1 to TRBJ2-5, with 7 bases matching TRBD2. The CDR3 loop spans 14 amino acids. With V trimmed by 3 bases and J by 2 bases, 3 bases remained unmatched. In germline, CDR1 is MNHNS, CDR2 SASEGT. The CDR3 region is CASSDGGSQETQYF. In DNA, the CDR3 is TGTGCCAGCAGTGACGGGGGGTCTCAAGAGACCCAGTACTTC.

This clone was detected only a few times. The chain couples TRBV19 to TRBJ1-1; possibly TRBD1 for D (5 bases). There are 14 residues in the CDR3. Trimming took 5 bases from V and 5 from J, leaving 15 bases between them. CDR1 LNHDA and CDR2 SQIVND come from the germline V gene (reference sequence). The CDR3 region is CASSLGRVPTEAFF. CDR3 DNA: TGTGCCAGTAGTCTGGGCAGGGTTCCTACTGAAGCTTTCTTT. Full variable domain (remainder filled in from reference TRBV19 and TRBJ1-1): DGGITQSPKYLFRKEGQNVTLSCEQNLNHDAMYWYRQDPGQGLRLIYYSQIVNDFQKGDIAEGYSVSREKKESFPLTVTSAQKNPTAFYLCASSLGRVPTEAFFGQGTRLTVV.

The CDR3 is CASWGGLGYEQYF. Written as DNA, the CDR3 is TGTGCCAGTTGGGGGGGCTTAGGCTACGAGCAGTACTTC. The chain uses TRBV27 and TRBJ2-7, with D possibly matching TRBD2 (7 bases). CDR1 is MNHEY and CDR2 is SMNVEV in the germline V gene (reference sequence). The CDR3 is 13 amino acids. Trimming pared 9 bases from V and 3 bases from J, leaving 15 bases between.

The chain couples TRBV9 to TRBJ2-2; 10 positions agree with TRBD1. V lost 4 bases and J lost 6; bases outside the gene matches: 3. The CDR3 runs 14 residues. Germline V gene data show CDR1 as SGDLS and CDR2 as YYNGEE. The CDR3 coding sequence is TGTGCCAGCAGCACCGGGACAGGGGCCGGGGAGCTGTTTTTT. Its protein product is CASSTGTGAGELFF.

The genes are TRBV7-8 and TRBJ1-2, with 9 bases lining up with TRBD1. Germline V gene lookup returns CDR1 SGHVS and CDR2 FQNEAQ. There are 14 residues in the CDR3. The V and J ends lost 4 bases and 4 bases, in that order; junction bases with no gene match: 4. The CDR3 spells CASSSGQGPYGYTF. The CDR3 DNA sequence: TGTGCCAGCAGCTCGGGACAGGGCCCCTATGGCTACACCTTC.

The chain couples TRBV9 to TRBJ2-3; TRBD2 matches 8 bases. This CDR3 is 15 amino acids long. V gave up 3 bases and J gave up 4 bases; unmatched junction bases: 7. Germline V gene data show CDR1 as SGDLS and CDR2 as YYNGEE. In nucleotides, the CDR3 is TGTGCCAGCAGCGAGGGGACTAGTAAGGCAGATACGCAGTATTTT. Residues: CASSEGTSKADTQYF. The whole variable domain, remainder taken from reference TRBV9 and TRBJ2-3, is DSGVTQTPKHLITATGQRVTLRCSPRSGDLSVYWYQQSLDQGLQFLIQYYNGEERAKGNILERFSAQQFPDLHSELNLSSLELGDSALYFCASSEGTSKADTQYFGPGTRLTVL.

The chain carries TRBV5-1 and TRBJ2-1; D ambiguous. The CDR3 loop spans 13 amino acids. Germline values: CDR1 SGHRS, CDR2 YFSETQ. The V end was cut by 0 bases, the J end by 9 bases, with 10 bases between. CDR3 in DNA: TGCGCCAGCAGCTTGGAACCTAACCGTGAGCAGTTCTTC. It encodes CASSLEPNREQFF.

This chain uses TRBV30 with TRBJ2-7; possibly TRBD2 for D (6 bases). The length of the CDR3 is 14 residues. The germline gives CDR1 GTSNPN, CDR2 SVGIG (reference sequence). Trimming took off 6 bases at V and 3 bases at J, with 18 bases between the two ends. CDR3 nucleotide sequence: TGTGCCTGCGCCCTTGGGGGGTCGGGCTACGAGCAGTACTTC. Protein: CACALGGSGYEQYF.

The chain recombines TRBV6-5 with TRBJ2-1; a weak D match, TRBD2 (5 bases). Germline CDR1 reads MNHEY; CDR2 reads SVGAGI. V lost 0 bases, J lost 5 bases, and 14 bases lay in between. This CDR3 region has 16 residues. The CDR3 reads CASSYSRTPSHNEQFF. CDR3 nucleotides: TGTGCCAGCAGTTACTCCCGGACTCCATCCCACAATGAGCAGTTCTTC.

A few counts support this clone. The genes are TRBV27 and TRBJ2-1; the D gene is possibly TRBD1 (6 bases). The CDR3 is 12 amino acids. Germline V gene sequence: CDR1 MNHEY, CDR2 SMNVEV (reference sequence). V was clipped by 5 bases and J by 9 bases, with 11 bases between them. The CDR3 DNA reads as TGTGCCAGCAGTAGACAGGTTGGTGAGCAGTTCTTC. It codes for CASSRQVGEQFF.

A few counts support this clone. V usage is TRBV11-2 and J usage is TRBJ2-1; 9 nucleotides match TRBD1. The CDR3 consists of 17 residues. Losses at the gene ends were 1 base for V and 0 bases for J; bases not matched to a gene: 4. CDR1 and CDR2 from the germline V gene are SGHAT and FQNNGV. The CDR3 DNA follows: TGTGCCAGCAGCTTAGGGCAACAGGGGGCCTCCTACAATGAGCAGTTCTTC. It translates to CASSLGQQGASYNEQFF.

The chain recombines TRBV2 with TRBJ1-1; D is unresolved. This CDR3 has 14 residues. Per germline, CDR1 SNHLY and CDR2 FYNNEI. The V end lost 0 bases, the J end lost 7 bases, and 12 bases lay between the germline ends. CDR3 region: CASSEAEVPDEAFF. CDR3 bases: TGTGCCAGCAGTGAAGCGGAGGTGCCGGATGAAGCTTTCTTT.

The chain joins TRBV27 to TRBJ2-1; D is possibly TRBD2 (5 bases). CDR1 and CDR2 (germline): MNHEY, SMNVEV (reference sequence). The CDR3 totals 17 residues. V lost 0 bases, J lost 0 bases, and 12 bases lay in between. The CDR3 loop reads CASSLSGTGTSYNEQFF. CDR3 DNA: TGTGCCAGCAGTTTATCGGGAACGGGAACCTCCTACAATGAGCAGTTCTTC.

This chain links TRBV7-9 with TRBJ1-5; the match to TRBD1 covers 7 bases. The J segment lost 2 bases and the V segment lost 5 bases, leaving 9 bases of the junction unmatched. This CDR3 is built from 16 residues. Germline V gives CDR1 SEHNR, CDR2 FQNEAQ (reference sequence). This CDR3 reads CASSPDRVGGNQPQHF. The CDR3, as DNA: TGTGCCAGCAGCCCAGACAGGGTGGGGGGCAATCAGCCCCAGCATTTT.

CDR3 loop: CASSLQNYGELFF. CDR3 sequence (DNA): TGTGCCAGCAGCTTGCAGAATTACGGGGAGCTGTTTTTT. The V and J genes are TRBV7-7 and TRBJ2-2; D is undetermined. V was pared by 3 bases and J by 7 bases, with 9 bases between. The CDR3 has 13 amino acids. Germline lookup yields CDR1 SSHAT and CDR2 FNYEAQ (reference sequence).